This T cell receptor beta chain appears in the sequencing data of a study of TIL therapy for anti-PD-1-resistant metastatic lung cancer. Study as a whole: Tumors carried a median about 1.5 non-synonymous mutations per megabase. Study-wide findings and caveats: The baseline peripheral repertoire was partially replaced by infused TIL clonotypes that later decayed.

J lost 5 bases, V lost 0 bases, and 8 bases had no gene match. CDR3 length: 17 amino acids. Germline V CDR1 and CDR2: MNHNS, SASEGT. The time point here: pre-treatment sample, taken before nivolumab and TIL therapy. The immunoSEQ assay was v3. TCRdb keeps only in-frame clones here, not all; method: immunoSEQ multiplex PCR. In the table there are 55,000 to 65,000 clones, over 70% of which are singletons. The table lists this clone with a count of one. Its specificity is not known. The sequence was obtained from a person aged 25 to 80 with non-small cell lung cancer. The sequences come from blood, collected at baseline. V and J are TRBV6-1 and TRBJ1-4, with 8 bases matching TRBD1. In nucleotides, the CDR3 is TGTGCCAGCAGTGAAGCGACCGGGACAGGCTCCAATGAAAAACTGTTTTTT. Protein: CASSEATGTGSNEKLFF.